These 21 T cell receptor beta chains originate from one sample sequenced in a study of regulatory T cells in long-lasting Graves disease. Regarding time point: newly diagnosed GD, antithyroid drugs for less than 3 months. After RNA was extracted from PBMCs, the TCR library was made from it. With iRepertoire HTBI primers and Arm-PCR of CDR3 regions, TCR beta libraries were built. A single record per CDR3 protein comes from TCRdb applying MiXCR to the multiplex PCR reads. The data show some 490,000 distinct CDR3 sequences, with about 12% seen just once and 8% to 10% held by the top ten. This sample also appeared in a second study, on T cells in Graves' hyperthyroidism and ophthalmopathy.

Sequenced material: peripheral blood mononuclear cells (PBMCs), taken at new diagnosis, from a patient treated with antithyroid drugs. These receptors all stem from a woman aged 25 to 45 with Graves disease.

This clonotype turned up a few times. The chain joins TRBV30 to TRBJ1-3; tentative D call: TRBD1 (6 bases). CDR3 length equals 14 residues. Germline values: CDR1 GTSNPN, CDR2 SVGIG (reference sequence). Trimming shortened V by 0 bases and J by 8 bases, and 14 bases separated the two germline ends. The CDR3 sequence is CAWSVLGQGYTIYF. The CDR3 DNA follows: TGTGCCTGGAGTGTACTCGGGCAGGGGTACACCATATATTTT.

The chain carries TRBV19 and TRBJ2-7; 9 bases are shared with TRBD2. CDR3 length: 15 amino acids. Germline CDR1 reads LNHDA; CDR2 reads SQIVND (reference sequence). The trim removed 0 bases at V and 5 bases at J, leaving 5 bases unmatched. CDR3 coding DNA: TGTGCCAGTAGTATAGAAGGTCTAGCGGGACACGAGCAGTACTTC. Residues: CASSIEGLAGHEQYF.

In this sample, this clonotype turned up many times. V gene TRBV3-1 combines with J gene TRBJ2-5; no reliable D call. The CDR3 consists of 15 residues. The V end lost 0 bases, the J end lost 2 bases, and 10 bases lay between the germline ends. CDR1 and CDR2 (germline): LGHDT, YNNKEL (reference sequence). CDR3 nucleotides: TGTGCCAGCAGCCAAGACCCAAACCTGCAAGAGACCCAGTACTTC. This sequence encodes CASSQDPNLQETQYF.

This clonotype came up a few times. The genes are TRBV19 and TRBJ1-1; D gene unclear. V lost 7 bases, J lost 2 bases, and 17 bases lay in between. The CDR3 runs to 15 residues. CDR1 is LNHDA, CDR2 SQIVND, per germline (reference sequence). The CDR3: CASKYERLKNTEAFF. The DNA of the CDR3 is TGTGCCAGTAAGTATGAGAGACTTAAAAACACTGAAGCTTTCTTT.

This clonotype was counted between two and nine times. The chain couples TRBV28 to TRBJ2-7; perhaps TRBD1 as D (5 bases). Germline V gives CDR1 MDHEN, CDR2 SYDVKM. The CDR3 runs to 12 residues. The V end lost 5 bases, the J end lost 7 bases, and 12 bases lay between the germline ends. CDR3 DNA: TGTGCCAGCAGTATCCAGGGTCGGGAGCAGTACTTC. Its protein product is CASSIQGREQYF.

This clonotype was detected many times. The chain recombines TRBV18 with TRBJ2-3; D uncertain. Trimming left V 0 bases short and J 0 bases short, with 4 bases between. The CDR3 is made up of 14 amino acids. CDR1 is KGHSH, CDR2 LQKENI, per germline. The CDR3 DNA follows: TGTGCCAGCTCACCACCGTTAAGCACAGATACGCAGTATTTT. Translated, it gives CASSPPLSTDTQYF.

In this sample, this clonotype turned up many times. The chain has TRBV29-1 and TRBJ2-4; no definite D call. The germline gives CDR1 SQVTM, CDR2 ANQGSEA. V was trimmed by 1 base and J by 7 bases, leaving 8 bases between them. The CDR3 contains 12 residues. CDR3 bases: TGCAGCGTTGAAGGAGGCTGGAACATTCAGTACTTC. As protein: CSVEGGWNIQYF.

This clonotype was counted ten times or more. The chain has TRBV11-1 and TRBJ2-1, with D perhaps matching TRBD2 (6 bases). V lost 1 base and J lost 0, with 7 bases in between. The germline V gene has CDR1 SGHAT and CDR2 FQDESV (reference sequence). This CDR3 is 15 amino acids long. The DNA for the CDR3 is TGTGCCAGCAGCTTAGGAGCGGGCTCCTACAATGAGCAGTTCTTC. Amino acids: CASSLGAGSYNEQFF.

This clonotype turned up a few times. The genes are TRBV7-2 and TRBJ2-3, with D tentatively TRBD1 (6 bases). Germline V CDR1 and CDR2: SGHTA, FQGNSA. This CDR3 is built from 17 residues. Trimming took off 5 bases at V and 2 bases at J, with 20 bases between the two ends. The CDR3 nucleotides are TGTGCCAGCAGCGCGGACAGAACCTATATTTCCACAGATACGCAGTATTTT. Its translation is CASSADRTYISTDTQYF.

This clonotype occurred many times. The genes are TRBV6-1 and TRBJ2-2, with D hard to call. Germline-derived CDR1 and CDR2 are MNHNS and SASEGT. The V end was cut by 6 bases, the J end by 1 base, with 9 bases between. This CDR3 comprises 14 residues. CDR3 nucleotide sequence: TGTGCCAGCAGAGGTCGACAGAACACCGGGGAGCTGTTTTTT. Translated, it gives CASRGRQNTGELFF.

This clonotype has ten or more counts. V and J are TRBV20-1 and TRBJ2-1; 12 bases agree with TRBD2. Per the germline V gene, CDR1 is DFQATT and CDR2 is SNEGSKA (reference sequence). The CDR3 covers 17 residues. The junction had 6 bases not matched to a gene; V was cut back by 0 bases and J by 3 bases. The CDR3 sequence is CSARDRQGLAGYNEQFF. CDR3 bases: TGCAGTGCTAGAGATCGTCAGGGACTAGCGGGCTACAATGAGCAGTTCTTC.

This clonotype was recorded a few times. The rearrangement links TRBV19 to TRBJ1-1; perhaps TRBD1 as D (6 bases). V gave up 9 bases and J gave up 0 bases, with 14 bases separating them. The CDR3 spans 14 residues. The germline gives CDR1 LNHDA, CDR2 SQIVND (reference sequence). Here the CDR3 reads CASNDRPMNTEAFF. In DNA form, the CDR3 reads TGTGCCAGCAACGACAGGCCGATGAACACTGAAGCTTTCTTT. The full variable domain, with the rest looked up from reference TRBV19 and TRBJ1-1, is DGGITQSPKYLFRKEGQNVTLSCEQNLNHDAMYWYRQDPGQGLRLIYYSQIVNDFQKGDIAEGYSVSREKKESFPLTVTSAQKNPTAFYLCASNDRPMNTEAFFGQGTRLTVV.

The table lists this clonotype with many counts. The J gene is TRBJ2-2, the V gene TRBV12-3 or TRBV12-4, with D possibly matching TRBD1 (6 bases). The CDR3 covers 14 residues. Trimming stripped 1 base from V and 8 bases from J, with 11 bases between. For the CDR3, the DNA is TGTGCCAGCAGTTTAGGGGGGCTGAAGGGGGAGCTGTTTTTT. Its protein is CASSLGGLKGELFF.

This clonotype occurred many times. This CDR3 reads CASSYREAYEQYF. The CDR3 DNA follows: TGTGCCAGCAGTTACAGGGAAGCCTACGAGCAGTACTTC. This rearrangement joins TRBV6-2 or TRBV6-3 to TRBJ2-7; no clear D gene. The CDR3 loop spans 13 amino acids. Germline assignment: CDR1 MNHEY and CDR2 SVGEGT. Trimming cost V 2 bases and J 2 bases, with 7 bases left between them.

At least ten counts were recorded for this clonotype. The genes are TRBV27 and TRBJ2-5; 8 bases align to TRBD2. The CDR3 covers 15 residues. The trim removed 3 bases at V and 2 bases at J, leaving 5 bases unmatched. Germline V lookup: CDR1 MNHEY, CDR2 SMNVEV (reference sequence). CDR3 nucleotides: TGTGCCAGCAGTTTCTCCGGGGGGGCTCAAGAGACCCAGTACTTC. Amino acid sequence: CASSFSGGAQETQYF.

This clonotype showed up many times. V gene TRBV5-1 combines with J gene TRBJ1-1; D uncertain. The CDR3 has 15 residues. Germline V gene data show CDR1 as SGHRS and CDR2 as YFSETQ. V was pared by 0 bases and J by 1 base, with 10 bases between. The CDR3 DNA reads TGCGCCAGCAGCTTGGACAGCTTCCCGAACACTGAAGCTTTCTTT. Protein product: CASSLDSFPNTEAFF.

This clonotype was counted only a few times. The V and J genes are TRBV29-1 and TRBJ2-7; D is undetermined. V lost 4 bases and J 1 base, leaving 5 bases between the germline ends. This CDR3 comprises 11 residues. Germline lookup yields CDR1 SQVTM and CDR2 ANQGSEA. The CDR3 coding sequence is TGCAGCGTTGCCAATTCCTACGAGCAGTACTTC. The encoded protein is CSVANSYEQYF.

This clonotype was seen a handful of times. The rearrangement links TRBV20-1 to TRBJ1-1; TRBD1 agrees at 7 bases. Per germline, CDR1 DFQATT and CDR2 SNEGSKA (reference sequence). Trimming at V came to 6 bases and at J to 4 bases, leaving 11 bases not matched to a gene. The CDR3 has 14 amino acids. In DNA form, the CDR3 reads TGCAGTGCCACAGACAGGGTAACGTCCACTGAAGCTTTCTTT. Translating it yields CSATDRVTSTEAFF.

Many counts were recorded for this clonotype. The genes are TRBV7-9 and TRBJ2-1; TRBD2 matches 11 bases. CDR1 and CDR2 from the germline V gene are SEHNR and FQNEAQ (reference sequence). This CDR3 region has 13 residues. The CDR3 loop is CGSGTSGRNEQFF. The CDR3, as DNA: TGTGGATCGGGGACTAGCGGCCGCAATGAGCAGTTCTTC.

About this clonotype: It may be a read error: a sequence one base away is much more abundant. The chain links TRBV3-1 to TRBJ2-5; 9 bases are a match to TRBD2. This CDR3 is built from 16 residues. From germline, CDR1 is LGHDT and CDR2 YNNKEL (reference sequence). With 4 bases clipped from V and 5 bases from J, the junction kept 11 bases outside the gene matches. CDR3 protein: CASSPNSGTSRETQYF. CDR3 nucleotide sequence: TGTGCCAGCAGCCCTAACTCCGGGACTAGCCGCGAGACCCAGTACTTC.

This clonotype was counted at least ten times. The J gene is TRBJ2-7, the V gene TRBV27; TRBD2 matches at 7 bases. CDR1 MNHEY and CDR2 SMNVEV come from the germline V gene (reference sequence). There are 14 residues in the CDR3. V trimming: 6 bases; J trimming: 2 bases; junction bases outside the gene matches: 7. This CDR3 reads CASSHGGGAYEQYF. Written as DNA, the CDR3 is TGTGCCAGCAGCCATGGGGGGGGAGCCTACGAGCAGTACTTC.